This T cell receptor (beta chain) emerged from a study of T cell responses to AZD1222 COVID-19 vaccine. Study-level information: Combined were second doses at about 4 or about 12 weeks.

Study results and limitations: Baseline seropositives among AZD1222 recipients totaled only 5 to 7. Rises in breadth and depth of Spike-specific TCRs came after two AZD1222 doses. Repertoire sampling was restricted to post-peak T cell response timepoints.

In regard to this clone: The antigen is not known.

Only in-frame clones appear in the TCRdb table, and some are missing; sequencing was by immunoSEQ multiplex PCR. This table holds approximately 92,000 clones, around nine tenths found once. The germline V gene has CDR1 SEHNR and CDR2 FQNEAQ (reference sequence). V shed 5 bases, J shed 6 bases, and the junction held 6 bases outside the gene matches. The CDR3 spans 14 residues. The chain links TRBV7-9 to TRBJ1-4; TRBD1 aligns across 7 bases. Specimen: peripheral blood, collected on day 0 of AZD1222 vaccination. The receptor's source is an adult in good health. The chain's CDR3 is CASSDEGAYEKLFF. The CDR3 DNA follows: TGTGCCAGCAGCGATGAGGGGGCTTATGAAAAACTGTTTTTT.